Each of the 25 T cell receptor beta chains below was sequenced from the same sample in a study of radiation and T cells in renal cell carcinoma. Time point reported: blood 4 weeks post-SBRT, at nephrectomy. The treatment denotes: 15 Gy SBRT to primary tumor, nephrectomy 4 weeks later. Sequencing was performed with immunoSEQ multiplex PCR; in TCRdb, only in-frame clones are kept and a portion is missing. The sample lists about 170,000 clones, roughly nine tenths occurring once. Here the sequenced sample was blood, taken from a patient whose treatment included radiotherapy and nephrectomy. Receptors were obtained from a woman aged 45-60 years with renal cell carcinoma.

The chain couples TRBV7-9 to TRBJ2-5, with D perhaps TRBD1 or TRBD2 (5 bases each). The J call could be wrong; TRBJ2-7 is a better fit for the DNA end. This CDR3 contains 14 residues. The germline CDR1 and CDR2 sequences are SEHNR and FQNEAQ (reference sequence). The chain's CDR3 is CASSPRGRMYEQYF. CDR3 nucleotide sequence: TGTGCCAGCAGCCCTAGGGGACGGATGTACGAGCAGTACTTC.

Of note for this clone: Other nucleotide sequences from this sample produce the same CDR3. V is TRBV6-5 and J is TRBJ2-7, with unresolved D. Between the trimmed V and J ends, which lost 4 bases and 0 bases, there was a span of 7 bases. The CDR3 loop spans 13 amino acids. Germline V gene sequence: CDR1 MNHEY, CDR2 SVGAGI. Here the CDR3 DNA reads TGTGCCAGCAGTTCACCCGGCTCCTACGAGCAGTACTTC. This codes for CASSSPGSYEQYF.

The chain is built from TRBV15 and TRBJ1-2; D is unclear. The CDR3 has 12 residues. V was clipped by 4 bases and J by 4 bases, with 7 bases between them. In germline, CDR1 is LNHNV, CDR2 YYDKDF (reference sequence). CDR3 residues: CATSTARYGYTF. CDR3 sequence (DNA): TGTGCCACCAGCACAGCGCGCTATGGCTACACCTTC.

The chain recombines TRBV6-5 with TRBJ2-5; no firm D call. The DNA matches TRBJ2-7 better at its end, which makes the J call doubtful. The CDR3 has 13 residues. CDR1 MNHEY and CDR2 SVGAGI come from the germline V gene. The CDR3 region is CASSLYATDEQYF. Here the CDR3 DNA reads TGTGCCAGCAGCCTGTACGCAACGGACGAGCAGTACTTC.

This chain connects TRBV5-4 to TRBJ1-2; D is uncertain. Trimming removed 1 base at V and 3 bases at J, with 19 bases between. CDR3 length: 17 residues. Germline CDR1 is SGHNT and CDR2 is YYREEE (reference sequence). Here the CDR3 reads CASSLKVLGTPYYGYTF. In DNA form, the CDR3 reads TGTGCCAGCAGCTTGAAGGTGTTAGGAACTCCGTACTATGGCTACACCTTC.

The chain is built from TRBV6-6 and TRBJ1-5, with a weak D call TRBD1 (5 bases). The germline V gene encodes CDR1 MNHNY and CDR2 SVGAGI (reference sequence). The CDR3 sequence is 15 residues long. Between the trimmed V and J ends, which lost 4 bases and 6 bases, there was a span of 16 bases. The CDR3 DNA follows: TGTGCCAGCAGTTCGCTCAAGGGGAACGGTCAGCCCCAGCATTTT. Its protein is CASSSLKGNGQPQHF.

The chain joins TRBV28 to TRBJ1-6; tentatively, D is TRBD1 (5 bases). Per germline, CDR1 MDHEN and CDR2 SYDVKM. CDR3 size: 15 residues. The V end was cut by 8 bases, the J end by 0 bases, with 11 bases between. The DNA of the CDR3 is TGTGCCAGCGTACGAGACAGCTCCTATAATTCACCCCTCCACTTT. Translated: CASVRDSSYNSPLHF.

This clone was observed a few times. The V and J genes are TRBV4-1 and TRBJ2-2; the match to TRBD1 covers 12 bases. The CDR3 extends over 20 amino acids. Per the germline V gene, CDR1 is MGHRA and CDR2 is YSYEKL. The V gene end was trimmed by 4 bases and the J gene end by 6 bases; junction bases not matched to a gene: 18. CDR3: CASSRIQGRDRGPPAGELFF. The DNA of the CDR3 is TGCGCCAGCAGCCGCATCCAAGGCAGGGACAGGGGGCCCCCGGCCGGGGAGCTGTTTTTT.

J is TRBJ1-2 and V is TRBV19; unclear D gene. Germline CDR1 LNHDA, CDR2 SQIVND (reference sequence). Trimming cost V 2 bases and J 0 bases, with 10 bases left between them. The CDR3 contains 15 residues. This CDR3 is CASSIQGRTNYGYTF. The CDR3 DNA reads TGTGCCAGTAGTATACAAGGGAGAACTAACTATGGCTACACCTTC. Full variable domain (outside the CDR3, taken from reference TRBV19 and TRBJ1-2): DGGITQSPKYLFRKEGQNVTLSCEQNLNHDAMYWYRQDPGQGLRLIYYSQIVNDFQKGDIAEGYSVSREKKESFPLTVTSAQKNPTAFYLCASSIQGRTNYGYTFGSGTRLTVV.

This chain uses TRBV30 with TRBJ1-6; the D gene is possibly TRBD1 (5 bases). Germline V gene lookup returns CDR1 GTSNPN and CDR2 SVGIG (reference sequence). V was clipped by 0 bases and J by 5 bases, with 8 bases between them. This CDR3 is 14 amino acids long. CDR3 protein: CAWSVKGDNSPLHF. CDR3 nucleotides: TGTGCCTGGAGTGTAAAAGGGGATAATTCACCCCTCCACTTT.

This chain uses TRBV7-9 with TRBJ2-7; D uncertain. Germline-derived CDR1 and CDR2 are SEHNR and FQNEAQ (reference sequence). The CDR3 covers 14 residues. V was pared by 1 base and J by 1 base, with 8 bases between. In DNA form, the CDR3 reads TGTGCCAGCAGCTTAGAATCGGGTTCCTACGAGCAGTACTTC. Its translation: CASSLESGSYEQYF.

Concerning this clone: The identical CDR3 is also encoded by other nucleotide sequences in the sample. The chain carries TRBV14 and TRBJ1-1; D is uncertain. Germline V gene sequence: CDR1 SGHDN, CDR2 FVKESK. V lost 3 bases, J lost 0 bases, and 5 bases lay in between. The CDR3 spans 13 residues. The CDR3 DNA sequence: TGTGCCAGCAGCCAGGGGATGAACACTGAAGCTTTCTTT. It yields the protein CASSQGMNTEAFF.

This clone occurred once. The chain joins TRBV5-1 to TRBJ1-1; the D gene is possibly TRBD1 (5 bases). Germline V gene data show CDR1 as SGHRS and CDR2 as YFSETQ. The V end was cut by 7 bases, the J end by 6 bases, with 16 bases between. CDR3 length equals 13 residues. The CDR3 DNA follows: TGCGCCAGCGGTCCTGGGGGGGACGCTGAAGCTTTCTTT. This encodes CASGPGGDAEAFF.

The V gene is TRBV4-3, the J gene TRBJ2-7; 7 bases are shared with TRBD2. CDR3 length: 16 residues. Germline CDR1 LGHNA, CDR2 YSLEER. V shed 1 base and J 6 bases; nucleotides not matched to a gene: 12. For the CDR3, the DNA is TGCGCCAGCAGCCAAGGTTTTGGCGGGGGTTCTTCCGAGCAGTACTTC. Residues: CASSQGFGGGSSEQYF.

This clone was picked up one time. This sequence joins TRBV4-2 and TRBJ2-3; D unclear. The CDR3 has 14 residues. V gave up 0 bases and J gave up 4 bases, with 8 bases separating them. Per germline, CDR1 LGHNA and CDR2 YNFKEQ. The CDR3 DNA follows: TGTGCCAGCAGCCAAGATCATCTGCCAGATACGCAGTATTTT. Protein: CASSQDHLPDTQYF.

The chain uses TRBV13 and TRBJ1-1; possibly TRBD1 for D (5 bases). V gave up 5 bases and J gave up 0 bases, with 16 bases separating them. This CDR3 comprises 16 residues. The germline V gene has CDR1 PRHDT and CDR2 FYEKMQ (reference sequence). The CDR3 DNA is TGTGCCAGCAGCCCTTCCTCGACAGAAGTGAACACTGAAGCTTTCTTT. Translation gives CASSPSSTEVNTEAFF. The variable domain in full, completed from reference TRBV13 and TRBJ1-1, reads AAGVIQSPRHLIKEKRETATLKCYPIPRHDTVYWYQQGPGQDPQFLISFYEKMQSDKGSIPDRFSAQQFSDYHSELNMSSLELGDSALYFCASSPSSTEVNTEAFFGQGTRLTVV.

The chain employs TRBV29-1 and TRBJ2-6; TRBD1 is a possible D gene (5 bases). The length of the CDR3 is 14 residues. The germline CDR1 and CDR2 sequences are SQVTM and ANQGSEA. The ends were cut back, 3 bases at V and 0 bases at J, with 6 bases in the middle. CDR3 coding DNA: TGCAGCGTTGATGACAGCTCTGGGGCCAACGTCCTGACTTTC. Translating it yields CSVDDSSGANVLTF.

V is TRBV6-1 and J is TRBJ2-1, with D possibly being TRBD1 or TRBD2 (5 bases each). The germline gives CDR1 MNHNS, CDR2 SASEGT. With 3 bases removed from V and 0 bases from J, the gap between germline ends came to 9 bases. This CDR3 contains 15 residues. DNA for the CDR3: TGTGCCAGCAGTGACAGGGAGAACTCCTACAATGAGCAGTTCTTC. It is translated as CASSDRENSYNEQFF.

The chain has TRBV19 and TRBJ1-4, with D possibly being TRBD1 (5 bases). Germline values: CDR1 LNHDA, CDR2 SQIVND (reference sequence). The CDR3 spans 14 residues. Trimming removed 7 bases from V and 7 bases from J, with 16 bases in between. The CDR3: CASTPGGAGEKLFF. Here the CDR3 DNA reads TGTGCCAGTACCCCCGGAGGGGCCGGTGAAAAACTGTTTTTT.

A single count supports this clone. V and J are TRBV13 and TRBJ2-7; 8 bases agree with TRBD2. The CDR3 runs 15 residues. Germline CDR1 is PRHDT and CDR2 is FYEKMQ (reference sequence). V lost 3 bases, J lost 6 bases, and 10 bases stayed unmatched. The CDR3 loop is CASSLGKSGGGEQYF. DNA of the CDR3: TGTGCCAGCAGCTTGGGGAAGAGCGGGGGTGGCGAGCAGTACTTC.

CDR3 sequence reads: CASSLTGTSVYTDTQYF. The CDR3, as DNA: TGTGCCAGTAGTCTCACCGGGACTAGCGTTTACACAGATACGCAGTATTTT. The rearrangement uses TRBV19 and TRBJ2-3; 10 bases map to TRBD2. The junction had 10 bases not matched to a gene; V was cut back by 5 bases and J by 2 bases. CDR1 LNHDA and CDR2 SQIVND come from the germline V gene (reference sequence). The CDR3 spans 17 residues.

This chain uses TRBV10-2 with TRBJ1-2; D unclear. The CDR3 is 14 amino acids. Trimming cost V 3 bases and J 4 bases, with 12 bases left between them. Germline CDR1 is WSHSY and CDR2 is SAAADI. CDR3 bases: TGCGCCAGCAGTGAAAGGGTAGTCCGCTATGGCTACACCTTC. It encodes CASSERVVRYGYTF.

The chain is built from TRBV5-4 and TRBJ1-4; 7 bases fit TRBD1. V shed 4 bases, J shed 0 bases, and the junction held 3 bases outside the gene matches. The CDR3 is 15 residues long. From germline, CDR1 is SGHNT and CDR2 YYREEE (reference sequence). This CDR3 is CASSKGGATNEKLFF. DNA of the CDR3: TGTGCCAGCAGCAAAGGGGGCGCAACTAATGAAAAACTGTTTTTT.

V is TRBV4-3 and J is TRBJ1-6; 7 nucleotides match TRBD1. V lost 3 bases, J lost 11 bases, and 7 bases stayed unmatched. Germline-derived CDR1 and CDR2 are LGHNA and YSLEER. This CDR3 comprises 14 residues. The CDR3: CASSQSDRVAPLHF. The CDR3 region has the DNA TGCGCCAGCAGCCAGAGCGACAGGGTAGCACCCCTCCACTTT.

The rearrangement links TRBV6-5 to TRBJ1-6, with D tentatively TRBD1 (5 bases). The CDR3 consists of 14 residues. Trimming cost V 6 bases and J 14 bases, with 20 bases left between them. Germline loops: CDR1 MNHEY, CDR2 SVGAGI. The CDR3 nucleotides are TGTGCCAGCAGCACAGGACGGACTCCCATCACCCTCCACTTT. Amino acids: CASSTGRTPITLHF.